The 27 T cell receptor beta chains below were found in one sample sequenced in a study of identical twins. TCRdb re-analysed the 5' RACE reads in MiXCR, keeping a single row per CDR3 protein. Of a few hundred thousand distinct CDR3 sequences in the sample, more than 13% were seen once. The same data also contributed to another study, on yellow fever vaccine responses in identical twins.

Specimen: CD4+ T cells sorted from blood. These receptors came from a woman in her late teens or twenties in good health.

For the CDR3, the DNA is TGTGCCAGCAGTACCCGGGACAGGGCCTATGGCTACACCTTC. Its protein is CASSTRDRAYGYTF. The chain has TRBV28 and TRBJ1-2; 9 bases fit TRBD1. V shed 5 bases, J shed 4 bases, and the junction held 5 bases outside the gene matches. Germline loops: CDR1 MDHEN, CDR2 SYDVKM. The CDR3 consists of 14 residues.

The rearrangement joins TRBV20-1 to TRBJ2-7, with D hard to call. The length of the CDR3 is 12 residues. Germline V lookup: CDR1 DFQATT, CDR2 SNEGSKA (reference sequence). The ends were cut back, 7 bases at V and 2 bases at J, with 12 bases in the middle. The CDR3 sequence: CSGTWDAYEQYF. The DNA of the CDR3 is TGCAGTGGGACGTGGGATGCCTACGAGCAGTACTTC.

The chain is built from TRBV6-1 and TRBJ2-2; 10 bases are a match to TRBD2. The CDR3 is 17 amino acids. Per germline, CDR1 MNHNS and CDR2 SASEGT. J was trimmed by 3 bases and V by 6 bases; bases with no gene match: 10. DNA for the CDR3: TGTGCCAGCAGCCAAATGGTAGCGGGGGGTCACACCGGGGAGCTGTTTTTT. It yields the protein CASSQMVAGGHTGELFF.

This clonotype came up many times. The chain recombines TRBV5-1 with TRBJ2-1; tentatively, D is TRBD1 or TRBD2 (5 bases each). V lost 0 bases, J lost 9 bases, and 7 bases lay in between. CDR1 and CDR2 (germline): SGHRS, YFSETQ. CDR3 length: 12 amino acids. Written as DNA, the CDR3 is TGCGCCAGCAGCTTGGTGAGGGGTGAGCAGTTCTTC. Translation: CASSLVRGEQFF.

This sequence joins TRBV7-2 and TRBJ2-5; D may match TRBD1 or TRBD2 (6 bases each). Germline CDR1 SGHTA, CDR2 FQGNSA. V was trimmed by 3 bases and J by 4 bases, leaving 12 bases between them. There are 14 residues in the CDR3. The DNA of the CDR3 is TGTGCCAGCAGCTTCCGACAGGAGGGAGAGACCCAGTACTTC. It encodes CASSFRQEGETQYF. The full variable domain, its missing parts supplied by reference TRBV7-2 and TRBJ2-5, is GAGVSQSPSNKVTEKGKDVELRCDPISGHTALYWYRQSLGQGLEFLIYFQGNSAPDKSGLPSDRFSAERTGGSVSTLTIQRTQQEDSAVYLCASSFRQEGETQYFGPGTRLLVL.

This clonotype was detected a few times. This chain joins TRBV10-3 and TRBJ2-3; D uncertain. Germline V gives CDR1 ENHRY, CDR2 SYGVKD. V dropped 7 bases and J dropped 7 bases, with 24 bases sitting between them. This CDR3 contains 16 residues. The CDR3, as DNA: TGTGCCATCACCCTGATCCTCTCCCTTCCTCGAAATACGCAGTATTTT. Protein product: CAITLILSLPRNTQYF.

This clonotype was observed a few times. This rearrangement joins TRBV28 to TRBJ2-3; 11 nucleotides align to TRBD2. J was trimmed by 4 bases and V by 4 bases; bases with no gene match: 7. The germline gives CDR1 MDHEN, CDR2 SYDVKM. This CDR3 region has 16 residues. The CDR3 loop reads CASSSIAGGQPDTQYF. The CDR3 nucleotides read TGTGCCAGCAGTTCCATAGCGGGGGGGCAGCCAGATACGCAGTATTTT.

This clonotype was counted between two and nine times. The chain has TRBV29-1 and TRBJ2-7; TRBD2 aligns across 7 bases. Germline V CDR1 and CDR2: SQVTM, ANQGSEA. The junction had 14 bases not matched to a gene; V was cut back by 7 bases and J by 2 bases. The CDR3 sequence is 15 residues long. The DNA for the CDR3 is TGCAGCGCCCGATACCAAGCGGGGAACACCTACGAGCAGTACTTC. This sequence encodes CSARYQAGNTYEQYF.

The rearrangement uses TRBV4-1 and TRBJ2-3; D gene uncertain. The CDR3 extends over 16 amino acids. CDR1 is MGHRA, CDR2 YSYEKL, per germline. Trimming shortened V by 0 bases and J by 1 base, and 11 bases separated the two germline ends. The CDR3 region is CASSQDNLGGTDTQYF. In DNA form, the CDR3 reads TGCGCCAGCAGCCAAGATAACCTAGGTGGCACAGATACGCAGTATTTT.

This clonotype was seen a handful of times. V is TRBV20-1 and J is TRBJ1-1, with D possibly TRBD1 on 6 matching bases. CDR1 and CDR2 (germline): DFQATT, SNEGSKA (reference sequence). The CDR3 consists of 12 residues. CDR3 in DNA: TGCGCGAGGGGGGAGGGGGGAACTGAAGCTTTCTTT. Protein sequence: CARGEGGTEAFF.

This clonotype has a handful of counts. The CDR3 protein is CASSFRGPGEQYF. The DNA of the CDR3 is TGTGCCAGCAGTTTCAGGGGTCCGGGCGAGCAGTACTTC. The chain links TRBV27 to TRBJ2-7, with D perhaps matching TRBD1 (6 bases). The CDR3 has 13 amino acids. Trimming removed 3 bases from V and 6 bases from J, with 12 bases in between. Germline V gene lookup returns CDR1 MNHEY and CDR2 SMNVEV (reference sequence).

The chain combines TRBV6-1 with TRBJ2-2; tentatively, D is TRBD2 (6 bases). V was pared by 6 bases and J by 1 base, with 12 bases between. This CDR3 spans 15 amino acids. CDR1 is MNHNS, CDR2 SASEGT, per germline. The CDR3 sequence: CASSRGTWNTGELFF. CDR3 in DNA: TGTGCCAGCAGCCGGGGGACGTGGAACACCGGGGAGCTGTTTTTT.

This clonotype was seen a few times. The CDR3 nucleotides are TGTGCCAGCAGCCGAAGACAGGGGACTTCCTACGAGCAGTACTTC. Amino acid sequence: CASSRRQGTSYEQYF. The rearrangement joins TRBV14 to TRBJ2-7, with 8 bases matching TRBD1. The CDR3 extends over 15 amino acids. Germline trimming cut 4 bases from V and 1 base from J; bases unmatched to any gene: 6. Germline lookup yields CDR1 SGHDN and CDR2 FVKESK.

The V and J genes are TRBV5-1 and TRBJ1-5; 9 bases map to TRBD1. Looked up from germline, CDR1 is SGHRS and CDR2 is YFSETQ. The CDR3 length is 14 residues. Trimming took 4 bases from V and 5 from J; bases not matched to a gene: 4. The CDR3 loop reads CASSEGTGYQPQHF. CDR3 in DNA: TGCGCCAGCAGCGAAGGGACAGGGTATCAGCCCCAGCATTTT.

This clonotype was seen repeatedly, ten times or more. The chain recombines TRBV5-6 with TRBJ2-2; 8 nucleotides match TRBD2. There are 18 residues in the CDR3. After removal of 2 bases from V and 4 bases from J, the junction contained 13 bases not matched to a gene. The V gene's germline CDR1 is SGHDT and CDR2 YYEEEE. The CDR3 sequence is CASSLSGLELAVTGELFF. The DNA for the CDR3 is TGTGCCAGCAGCTTATCTGGGTTGGAACTAGCGGTCACCGGGGAGCTGTTTTTT. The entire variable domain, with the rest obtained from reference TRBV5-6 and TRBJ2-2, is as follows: DAGVTQSPTHLIKTRGQQVTLRCSPKSGHDTVSWYQQALGQGPQFIFQYYEEEERQRGNFPDRFSGHQFPNYSSELNVNALLLGDSALYLCASSLSGLELAVTGELFFGEGSRLTVL.

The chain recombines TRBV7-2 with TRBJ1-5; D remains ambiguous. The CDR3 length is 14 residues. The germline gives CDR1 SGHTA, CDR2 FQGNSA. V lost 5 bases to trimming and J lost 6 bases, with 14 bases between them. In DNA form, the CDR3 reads TGTGCCAGCAGCCCCCGGGAAGGCAGTCAGCCCCAGCATTTT. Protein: CASSPREGSQPQHF.

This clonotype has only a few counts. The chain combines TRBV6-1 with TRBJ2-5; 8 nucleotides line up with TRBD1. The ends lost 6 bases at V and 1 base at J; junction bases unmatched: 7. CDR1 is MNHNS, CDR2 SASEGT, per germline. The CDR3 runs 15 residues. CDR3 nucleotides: TGTGCCAGCAGACTCCGGACAGGGCCCCAAGAGACCCAGTACTTC. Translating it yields CASRLRTGPQETQYF.

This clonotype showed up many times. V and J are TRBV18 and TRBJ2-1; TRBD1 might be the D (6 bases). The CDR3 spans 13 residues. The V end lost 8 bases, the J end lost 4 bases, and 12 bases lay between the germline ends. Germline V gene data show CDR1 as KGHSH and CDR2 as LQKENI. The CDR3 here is CASSPDSYNEQFF. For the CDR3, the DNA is TGTGCCAGCAGCCCGGACAGTTACAATGAGCAGTTCTTC.

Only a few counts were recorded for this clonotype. The CDR3 loop is CASRYGAGAGEQYF. The CDR3 DNA reads as TGCGCCAGCAGGTACGGCGCGGGGGCAGGCGAGCAGTACTTC. V is TRBV5-1 and J is TRBJ2-7; D may be TRBD2 (7 bases). Germline CDR1 reads SGHRS; CDR2 reads YFSETQ. V lost 5 bases and J 6 bases, leaving 18 bases between the germline ends. The CDR3 runs to 14 residues.

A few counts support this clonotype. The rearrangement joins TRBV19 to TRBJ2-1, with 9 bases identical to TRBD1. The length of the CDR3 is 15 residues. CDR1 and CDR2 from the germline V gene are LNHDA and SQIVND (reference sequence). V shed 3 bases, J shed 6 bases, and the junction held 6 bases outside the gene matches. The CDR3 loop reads CASSIVRTGVNEQFF. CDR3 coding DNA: TGTGCCAGTAGTATTGTTCGGACAGGGGTCAATGAGCAGTTCTTC.

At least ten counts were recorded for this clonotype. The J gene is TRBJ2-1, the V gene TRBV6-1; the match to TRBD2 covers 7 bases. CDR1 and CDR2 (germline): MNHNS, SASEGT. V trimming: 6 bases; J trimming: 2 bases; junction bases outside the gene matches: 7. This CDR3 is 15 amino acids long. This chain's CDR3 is CASRPDGTTYNEQFF. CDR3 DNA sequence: TGTGCCAGCAGACCCGACGGGACTACCTACAATGAGCAGTTCTTC.

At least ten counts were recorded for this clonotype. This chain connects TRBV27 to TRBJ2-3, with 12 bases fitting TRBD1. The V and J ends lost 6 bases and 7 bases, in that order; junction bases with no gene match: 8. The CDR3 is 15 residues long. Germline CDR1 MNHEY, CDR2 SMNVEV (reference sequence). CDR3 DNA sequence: TGTGCCAGCAGCATCCCCGGGACAGGGGGCCATACGCAGTATTTT. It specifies CASSIPGTGGHTQYF.

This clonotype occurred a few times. The CDR3: CASSQDLGAGLAGPSTDTQYF. The CDR3, as DNA: TGCGCCAGCAGCCAAGATTTAGGGGCGGGGCTAGCGGGGCCTAGCACAGATACGCAGTATTTT. The genes are TRBV4-1 and TRBJ2-3, with TRBD2 identical over 9 bases. In germline, CDR1 is MGHRA, CDR2 YSYEKL. Trimming took 0 bases from V and 0 from J; bases not matched to a gene: 16. CDR3 length equals 21 residues.

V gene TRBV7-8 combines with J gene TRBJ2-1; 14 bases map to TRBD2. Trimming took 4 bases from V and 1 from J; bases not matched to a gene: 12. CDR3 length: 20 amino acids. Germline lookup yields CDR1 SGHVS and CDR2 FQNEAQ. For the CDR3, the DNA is TGTGCCAGCAGCTCAATCATTGGACTAGCGGGGGGACATTCCTACAATGAGCAGTTCTTC. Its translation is CASSSIIGLAGGHSYNEQFF.

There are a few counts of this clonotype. For the CDR3, the DNA is TGTGCCAGCAGCGGCGGGGATACCTCCTACGAGCAGTACTTC. Residues: CASSGGDTSYEQYF. The chain recombines TRBV25-1 with TRBJ2-7; D is possibly TRBD2 (6 bases). The germline V and J ends were trimmed by 6 bases and 0 bases, with 12 bases remaining between them. This CDR3 is 14 amino acids long. Germline CDR1 and CDR2: MGHDK and SYGVNS.

The CDR3, as DNA: TGCGCCAGCAGCTTGCTGACGGACACCCCCGGTGAAAAACTGTTTTTT. Residues: CASSLLTDTPGEKLFF. The V gene is TRBV5-1, the J gene TRBJ1-4; TRBD1 is a possible D gene (5 bases). Trimming removed 1 base from V and 7 bases from J, with 17 bases in between. Germline V gene lookup returns CDR1 SGHRS and CDR2 YFSETQ. CDR3 length: 16 residues.

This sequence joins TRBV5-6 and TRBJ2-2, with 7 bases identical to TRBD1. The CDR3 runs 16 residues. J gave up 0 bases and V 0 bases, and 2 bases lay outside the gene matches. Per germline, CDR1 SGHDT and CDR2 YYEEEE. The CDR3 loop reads CASSLGTGPNTGELFF. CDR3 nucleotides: TGTGCCAGCAGCTTGGGGACAGGTCCGAACACCGGGGAGCTGTTTTTT.